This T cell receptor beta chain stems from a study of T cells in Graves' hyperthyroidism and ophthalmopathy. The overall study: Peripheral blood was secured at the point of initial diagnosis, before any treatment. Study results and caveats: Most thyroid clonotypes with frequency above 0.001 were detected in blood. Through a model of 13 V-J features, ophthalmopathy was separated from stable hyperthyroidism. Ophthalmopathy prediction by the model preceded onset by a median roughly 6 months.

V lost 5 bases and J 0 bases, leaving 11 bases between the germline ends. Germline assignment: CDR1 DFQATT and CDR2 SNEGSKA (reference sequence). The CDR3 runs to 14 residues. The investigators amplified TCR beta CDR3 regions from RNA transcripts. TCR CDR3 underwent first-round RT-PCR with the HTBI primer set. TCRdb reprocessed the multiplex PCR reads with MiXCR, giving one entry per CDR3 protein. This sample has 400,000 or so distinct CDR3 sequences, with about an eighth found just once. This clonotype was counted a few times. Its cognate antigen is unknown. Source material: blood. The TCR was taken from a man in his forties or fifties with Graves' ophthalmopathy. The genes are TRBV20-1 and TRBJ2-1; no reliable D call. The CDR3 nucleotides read TGCAGTGCTTACGTCAAGAGCTCCTACAATGAGCAGTTCTTC. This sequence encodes CSAYVKSSYNEQFF.